One sample yielded the 25 T cell receptor beta chains listed below, sequenced in a study of identical twins. TCRdb reanalysed the 5' RACE reads using MiXCR and keeps one entry per CDR3 protein. This table holds roughly 350,000 distinct CDR3 sequences, around an eighth found once. The same specimen was also included in a second study, on yellow fever vaccine responses in identical twins.

The sequencing sample was made of CD8+ T cells sorted from blood. The receptors stem from a woman aged 18-35 years in good health.

V usage is TRBV7-6 and J usage is TRBJ2-1; D remains unclear. Per germline, CDR1 SGHVS and CDR2 FNYEAQ. The V end was cut by 5 bases, the J end by 0 bases, with 11 bases between. The CDR3 is 15 amino acids. CDR3 amino acids: CASSTPERSYNEQFF. The CDR3 coding sequence is TGTGCCAGCAGCACCCCTGAACGCTCCTACAATGAGCAGTTCTTC.

This chain links TRBV5-1 with TRBJ1-2, with D tentatively TRBD1 (5 bases). The V and J ends lost 4 bases and 10 bases respectively, with 17 bases between them. Germline V gives CDR1 SGHRS, CDR2 YFSETQ. The CDR3 runs to 13 residues. The CDR3 loop reads CASSPSGAVDYTF. CDR3 nucleotide sequence: TGCGCCAGCAGCCCCAGCGGGGCAGTGGACTACACCTTC. Full variable domain (remainder filled in from reference TRBV5-1 and TRBJ1-2): KAGVTQTPRYLIKTRGQQVTLSCSPISGHRSVSWYQQTPGQGLQFLFEYFSETQRNKGNFPGRFSGRQFSNSRSEMNVSTLELGDSALYLCASSPSGAVDYTFGSGTRLTVV.

This clonotype occurred a few times. The chain links TRBV13 to TRBJ2-1; 8 bases fit TRBD1. The CDR3 sequence is 16 residues long. The trim removed 4 bases at V and 4 bases at J, leaving 9 bases unmatched. Germline V gives CDR1 PRHDT, CDR2 FYEKMQ (reference sequence). The CDR3 is CASSSRQGLVYNEQFF. CDR3 nucleotide sequence: TGTGCCAGCAGCTCTAGACAGGGGCTCGTATACAATGAGCAGTTCTTC.

The CDR3, as DNA: TGTGCCAGCAGTCTGAGGACTAGCGGGAGGGGGGTCCTCTCCTACGAGCAGTACTTC. This gives the protein CASSLRTSGRGVLSYEQYF. V gene TRBV27 combines with J gene TRBJ2-7, with 15 bases aligning to TRBD2. The ends lost 5 bases at V and 0 bases at J; junction bases unmatched: 11. This CDR3 has 19 amino acids. Germline V gene lookup returns CDR1 MNHEY and CDR2 SMNVEV (reference sequence).

In its sample, this clonotype was seen a few times. The rearrangement links TRBV5-1 to TRBJ1-1, with D perhaps TRBD1 (5 bases). The CDR3 is 17 residues long. Germline lookup yields CDR1 SGHRS and CDR2 YFSETQ. The ends were cut back, 2 bases at V and 3 bases at J, with 20 bases in the middle. DNA for the CDR3: TGCGCCAGCAGCTTACTTTCGGCAGGGCGGCTCCACACTGAAGCTTTCTTT. This encodes CASSLLSAGRLHTEAFF.

This clonotype was seen a handful of times. This rearrangement joins TRBV6-1 to TRBJ2-1; TRBD1 aligns across 10 bases. V gave up 5 bases and J gave up 9 bases; unmatched junction bases: 10. The CDR3 runs 15 residues. In germline, CDR1 is MNHNS, CDR2 SASEGT. For the CDR3, the DNA is TGTGCCAGCAGTCCGACAGGGGGCTCCTTCGGTGAGCAGTTCTTC. Amino acids: CASSPTGGSFGEQFF.

In this sample, this clonotype turned up a few times. The chain links TRBV29-1 to TRBJ1-4; a weak D match, TRBD1 (5 bases). CDR3 length: 15 amino acids. Germline loops: CDR1 SQVTM, CDR2 ANQGSEA. V lost 7 bases to trimming and J lost 0 bases, with 15 bases between them. The CDR3 coding sequence is TGCAGCGCGATCGGCAGGGATGCAACTAATGAAAAACTGTTTTTT. This encodes CSAIGRDATNEKLFF.

The chain combines TRBV3-1 with TRBJ2-5; D is unresolved. The ends were cut back, 5 bases at V and 4 bases at J, with 14 bases in the middle. The length of the CDR3 is 14 residues. Germline loops: CDR1 LGHDT, CDR2 YNNKEL (reference sequence). The CDR3 DNA reads TGTGCCAGCAGCTCCGGCTCACCGGGAGAGACCCAGTACTTC. Amino acid sequence: CASSSGSPGETQYF.

This clonotype was seen just once. The genes are TRBV5-6 and TRBJ2-7; TRBD1 aligns across 8 bases. V lost 4 bases and J lost 3; bases outside the gene matches: 3. The CDR3 sequence is 13 residues long. Germline-derived CDR1 and CDR2 are SGHDT and YYEEEE. CDR3 loop: CASSVDRDYEQYV. The CDR3 DNA follows: TGTGCCAGCAGCGTGGACAGGGACTACGAGCAGTACGTC.

This clonotype was recorded a few times. The chain uses TRBV13 and TRBJ2-7, with D perhaps TRBD1 (6 bases). Per germline, CDR1 PRHDT and CDR2 FYEKMQ (reference sequence). Trimming left V 5 bases short and J 0 bases short, with 14 bases between. CDR3 length: 15 amino acids. CDR3 in DNA: TGTGCCAGCAGCCCCCGACAGGTTAGCTCCTACGAGCAGTACTTC. Encoded protein: CASSPRQVSSYEQYF. The whole variable domain, remainder taken from reference TRBV13 and TRBJ2-7, is AAGVIQSPRHLIKEKRETATLKCYPIPRHDTVYWYQQGPGQDPQFLISFYEKMQSDKGSIPDRFSAQQFSDYHSELNMSSLELGDSALYFCASSPRQVSSYEQYFGPGTRLTVT.

The chain joins TRBV7-9 to TRBJ1-5; TRBD1 is a possible D gene (6 bases). V lost 6 bases and J lost 16, with 19 bases in between. This CDR3 region has 12 residues. The germline gives CDR1 SEHNR, CDR2 FQNEAQ (reference sequence). CDR3 in amino acids: CASSPSRGPLHF. CDR3 DNA sequence: TGTGCCAGCAGTCCGAGCCGGGGGCCCTTACATTTT.

This clonotype occurred a few times. Here the CDR3 reads CASSPEVNEQFF. The DNA for the CDR3 is TGTGCCAGCAGTCCGGAGGTCAATGAGCAGTTCTTC. The rearrangement links TRBV28 to TRBJ2-1, with a possible D match to TRBD2 (5 bases). CDR3 length equals 12 residues. V was cut by 5 bases and J by 6 bases, with 8 bases left in between. The germline V gene has CDR1 MDHEN and CDR2 SYDVKM. Variable domain in full (rest from reference TRBV28 and TRBJ2-1): DVKVTQSSRYLVKRTGEKVFLECVQDMDHENMFWYRQDPGLGLRLIYFSYDVKMKEKGDIPEGYSVSREKKERFSLILESASTNQTSMYLCASSPEVNEQFFGPGTRLTVL.

The rearrangement links TRBV20-1 to TRBJ2-3, with D perhaps TRBD1 or TRBD2 (8 bases each). Germline lookup yields CDR1 DFQATT and CDR2 SNEGSKA (reference sequence). The ends were cut back, 3 bases at V and 14 bases at J, with 33 bases in the middle. The CDR3 is 17 amino acids. The CDR3 DNA follows: TGCAGTGCTAGGTCCCCGGGACAGGCGGCGGGGGGACCCCGAGGGTATTTT. This codes for CSARSPGQAAGGPRGYF.

In its sample, this clonotype was seen a few times. The chain has TRBV6-1 and TRBJ1-6; tentative D call: TRBD1 (6 bases). Per germline, CDR1 MNHNS and CDR2 SASEGT. V was shortened by 7 bases and J by 0 bases, with 13 bases between the two germline ends. The CDR3 is made up of 16 amino acids. The CDR3 loop is CASNPTGSSYNSPLHF. CDR3 sequence (DNA): TGTGCCAGCAACCCCACAGGGAGCTCCTATAATTCACCCCTCCACTTT.

This clonotype turned up a few times. This rearrangement joins TRBV21-1 to TRBJ2-1; the D segment call TRBD1 is taken from the table without a DNA check. TRBV21-1 is a pseudogene. The CDR3 extends over 14 amino acids. As DNA, the CDR3 is TGTGCCAGCAGCAAGCAGGGGACCTACAATGAGCAGTTCTTC. It is translated as CASSKQGTYNEQFF.

This clonotype occurred a few times. The chain uses TRBV4-1 and TRBJ1-6; tentative D call: TRBD1 (6 bases). Trimming removed 0 bases at V and 9 bases at J, with 15 bases between. CDR1 is MGHRA, CDR2 YSYEKL, per germline. This CDR3 spans 16 amino acids. CDR3 sequence: CASSQDYSGAASPLHF. The CDR3 bases are TGCGCCAGCAGCCAAGATTACTCAGGGGCCGCTTCACCCCTCCACTTT.

This rearrangement joins TRBV10-3 to TRBJ2-2, with unresolved D. The CDR3 runs 13 residues. Deletions cut 3 bases from V and 8 bases from J, with 10 bases between. Germline CDR1 and CDR2: ENHRY and SYGVKD. The CDR3: CAISDAVKGELFF. In DNA form, the CDR3 reads TGTGCCATCAGTGACGCGGTGAAAGGGGAGCTGTTTTTT.

At least ten counts were recorded for this clonotype. V and J are TRBV12-3 or TRBV12-4 and TRBJ1-1, with 7 bases matching TRBD1. CDR3 length: 13 residues. V was pared by 5 bases and J by 8 bases, with 8 bases of the junction left unmatched. CDR3 protein: CASSPDREFEAFF. The CDR3 bases are TGTGCCAGCAGTCCTGACAGGGAATTCGAAGCTTTCTTT.

This rearrangement joins TRBV6-1 to TRBJ2-7; 9 positions match TRBD1. Germline values: CDR1 MNHNS, CDR2 SASEGT. The length of the CDR3 is 15 residues. After removal of 4 bases from V and 3 bases from J, the junction contained 7 bases not matched to a gene. The CDR3 here is CASSGIGQGRYEQYV. The CDR3 DNA sequence: TGTGCCAGCAGTGGGATCGGACAGGGGCGCTACGAGCAGTACGTC.

This clonotype appeared a few times. The rearrangement uses TRBV4-1 and TRBJ1-1; D unclear. The germline V and J ends were trimmed by 0 bases and 1 base, with 15 bases remaining between them. Germline assignment: CDR1 MGHRA and CDR2 YSYEKL. The CDR3 is 17 amino acids. The CDR3 DNA reads as TGCGCCAGCAGCCAAGAAGTGGGGTACGGGGAGAACACTGAAGCTTTCTTT. This codes for CASSQEVGYGENTEAFF.

This clonotype showed up many times. The gene calls are TRBV6-2 or TRBV6-3 and TRBJ2-1, with D perhaps matching TRBD1 (6 bases). Germline-derived CDR1 and CDR2 are MNHEY and SVGEGT. The CDR3 is 13 residues long. V gave up 6 bases and J gave up 4 bases, with 10 bases separating them. CDR3 sequence: CASSLQGYNEQFF. In DNA form, the CDR3 reads TGTGCCAGCAGCTTACAGGGTTACAATGAGCAGTTCTTC.

Ten or more counts support this clonotype. This sequence joins TRBV29-1 and TRBJ2-3; D gene uncertain. This CDR3 is built from 15 residues. Trimming stripped 3 bases from V and 1 base from J, with 14 bases between. In germline, CDR1 is SQVTM, CDR2 ANQGSEA. The CDR3 is CSVETSVLGTDTQYF. The CDR3 DNA reads as TGCAGCGTTGAGACGTCGGTACTGGGCACAGATACGCAGTATTTT.

This clonotype was seen many times. The J gene is TRBJ2-1, the V gene TRBV2; D not certain. Germline V CDR1 and CDR2: SNHLY, FYNNEI. CDR3 length: 11 amino acids. The ends were cut back, 7 bases at V and 8 bases at J, with 9 bases in the middle. The CDR3 nucleotides are TGTGCCAGCAAGTTCGGCGATGAGCAGTTCTTC. Protein: CASKFGDEQFF.

The V call is TRBV29-1, the J call TRBJ2-1; D may be TRBD1 or TRBD2 (5 bases each). This CDR3 is built from 14 residues. V shed 5 bases and J shed 1 base, with 12 bases lying between them. Germline loops: CDR1 SQVTM, CDR2 ANQGSEA. CDR3 amino acids: CSVPGTESYNEQFF. In nucleotides, the CDR3 is TGCAGCGTTCCCGGGACCGAATCCTACAATGAGCAGTTCTTC.

This clonotype was observed many times. CDR3 DNA sequence: TGTGCCAGCAGTTTAACAGGGAGGGACACTGAAGCTTTCTTT. Protein product: CASSLTGRDTEAFF. The genes are TRBV12-3 or TRBV12-4 and TRBJ1-1; the D gene is possibly TRBD1 (6 bases). V was clipped by 2 bases and J by 3 bases, with 10 bases between them. The CDR3 spans 14 residues.